Below, one T cell receptor beta chain is given with its context. The sample belongs to a study of metastatic and nonmetastatic thyroid tumors. All patients reached thyroid surgery having received no treatment beforehand. Per the original methods: Clinicopathological groups supplied CDR3 differences that were used to build a distant-metastasis classifier for papillary thyroid cancer. Via MiXCR, TCRdb re-called the PCR reads. The V and J calls reflect TCRdb's pipeline rather than the authors' work. The data contain 25,000 or so clones, about 15% of them singletons. This CDR3 spans 14 amino acids. Germline assignment: CDR1 SNHLY and CDR2 FYNNEI. Trimming left V 7 bases short and J 11 bases short, with 21 bases between.

This chain links TRBV2 with TRBJ1-5; D might be TRBD1 (5 bases). This clonotype was obtained from a male donor with papillary thyroid cancer or a benign thyroid nodule (not recorded which). Some clones in this sample may be carry-over from other donors' samples. Material for sequencing was blood. CDR3 sequence: CASISSKGLKAQHF. CDR3 DNA: TGTGCCAGCATTTCATCTAAGGGGTTAAAGGCCCAGCATTTT.